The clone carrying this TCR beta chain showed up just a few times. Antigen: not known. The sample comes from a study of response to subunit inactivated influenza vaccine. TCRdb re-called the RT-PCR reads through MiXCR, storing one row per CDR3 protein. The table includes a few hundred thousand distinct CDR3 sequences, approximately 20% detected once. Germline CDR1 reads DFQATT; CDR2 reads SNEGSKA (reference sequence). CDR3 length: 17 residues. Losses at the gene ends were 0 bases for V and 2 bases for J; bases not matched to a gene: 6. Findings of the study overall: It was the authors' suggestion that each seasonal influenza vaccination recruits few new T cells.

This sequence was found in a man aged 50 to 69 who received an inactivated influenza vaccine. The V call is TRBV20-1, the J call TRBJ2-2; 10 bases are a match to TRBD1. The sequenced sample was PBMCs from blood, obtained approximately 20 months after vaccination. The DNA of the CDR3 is TGCAGTGCTAGAGATCTAAGGACAGGGGGTAACACCGGGGAGCTGTTTTTT. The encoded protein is CSARDLRTGGNTGELFF.